These 30 T cell receptor beta chains were all obtained from the same sample, sequenced in a study of PD-L1 blockade in urothelial cancer. Time point in this sample: peripheral blood 6 weeks after treatment start. Some clones are missing from TCRdb's copy, which holds only in-frame ones; the method was immunoSEQ multiplex PCR. The sample has some 39,000 clones, 85% seen once. This specimen consisted of PBMCs, obtained around atezolizumab (anti-PD-L1) treatment. The receptors come from a man in his 70s with urothelial cancer.

The chain couples TRBV27 to TRBJ2-7, with TRBD1 identical over 7 bases. CDR3 length: 18 amino acids. V shed 4 bases, J shed 8 bases, and the junction held 23 bases outside the gene matches. Germline CDR1 and CDR2: MNHEY and SMNVEV (reference sequence). DNA for the CDR3: TGTGCCAGCAGTTCCCCACTTTCCGACAGGGCTCTTCCTACGAAGCAGTACTTC. Its protein is CASSSPLSDRALPTKQYF.

The J gene is TRBJ2-2, the V gene TRBV19; 7 positions agree with TRBD1. With 4 bases clipped from V and 5 bases from J, the junction kept 7 bases outside the gene matches. CDR3 length: 15 amino acids. From germline, CDR1 is LNHDA and CDR2 SQIVND (reference sequence). CDR3 sequence reads: CASSRQGRATGELFF. The CDR3 bases are TGTGCCAGTAGTAGACAGGGAAGAGCAACCGGGGAGCTGTTTTTT.

The chain combines TRBV15 with TRBJ1-5; D is possibly TRBD1 (6 bases). V dropped 1 base and J dropped 7 bases, with 11 bases sitting between them. This CDR3 comprises 14 residues. CDR1 is LNHNV and CDR2 is YYDKDF in the germline V gene (reference sequence). The CDR3 here is CATSRAQGRQPQHF. The CDR3 bases are TGTGCCACCAGCAGAGCACAGGGACGACAGCCCCAGCATTTT.

The chain employs TRBV7-9 and TRBJ2-5; 9 positions match TRBD2. With 2 bases clipped from V and 3 bases from J, the junction kept 4 bases outside the gene matches. Per germline, CDR1 SEHNR and CDR2 FQNEAQ (reference sequence). The CDR3 spans 15 residues. The CDR3, as DNA: TGTGCCAGCAGCTTAAGCGGGGGGCTAGAAGAGACCCAGTACTTC. It encodes CASSLSGGLEETQYF.

The chain is built from TRBV11-2 and TRBJ1-2; D is possibly TRBD1 (5 bases). The V and J ends lost 5 bases and 4 bases respectively, with 23 bases between them. In germline, CDR1 is SGHAT, CDR2 FQNNGV. The CDR3 runs 17 residues. The CDR3 reads CASSGAGREGVAYGYTF. The CDR3 nucleotides read TGTGCCAGCAGCGGAGCGGGCAGGGAAGGAGTGGCCTATGGCTACACCTTC.

The rearrangement links TRBV5-1 to TRBJ2-1; D is perhaps TRBD2 (6 bases). The V gene lost 0 bases and the J gene lost 2 bases, with 12 bases spanning the gap. Germline-derived CDR1 and CDR2 are SGHRS and YFSETQ. This CDR3 region has 16 residues. The CDR3 DNA sequence: TGCGCCAGCAGCTTGGAGGAGGGCGCGCCCTACAATGAGCAGTTCTTC. Translation: CASSLEEGAPYNEQFF.

This sequence joins TRBV11-3 and TRBJ1-1, with 8 bases aligning to TRBD1. The V gene's germline CDR1 is SGHNT and CDR2 YENEEA. J gave up 3 bases and V 6 bases, and 12 bases lay outside the gene matches. The CDR3 is 16 amino acids. CDR3 protein: CASRFDLRGRDTEAFF. The CDR3 nucleotides read TGTGCCAGCAGGTTTGACCTCAGGGGGCGCGACACTGAAGCTTTCTTT. Looking up the rest from reference TRBV11-3 and TRBJ1-1 gives the full variable domain: EAGVVQSPRYKIIEKKQPVAFWCNPISGHNTLYWYLQNLGQGPELLIRYENEEAVDDSQLPKDRFSAERLKGVDSTLKIQPAELGDSAVYLCASRFDLRGRDTEAFFGQGTRLTVV.

This chain joins TRBV6-5 and TRBJ2-1; 14 bases map to TRBD2. Germline lookup yields CDR1 MNHEY and CDR2 SVGAGI. The CDR3 runs 13 residues. J gave up 15 bases and V 5 bases, and 6 bases lay outside the gene matches. The CDR3 bases are TGTGCCAGCAGTCCCGGGACTAGCGGGGGTGTGTTCTTC. This sequence encodes CASSPGTSGGVFF.

The chain uses TRBV29-1 and TRBJ2-1; 7 bases match TRBD2. V lost 6 bases, J lost 11 bases, and 13 bases stayed unmatched. The CDR3 totals 13 residues. CDR1 is SQVTM and CDR2 is ANQGSEA in the germline V gene. CDR3 amino acids: CSVLAALTMKQFF. CDR3 sequence (DNA): TGCAGCGTCCTAGCGGCTCTTACAATGAAGCAGTTCTTC.

The J gene is TRBJ2-1, the V gene TRBV2; 13 positions match TRBD2. This CDR3 contains 15 residues. With V trimmed by 5 bases and J by 6 bases, 4 bases remained unmatched. Germline V gene data show CDR1 as SNHLY and CDR2 as FYNNEI. This chain's CDR3 is CASSRLAGGGNEQFF. In nucleotides, the CDR3 is TGTGCCAGCAGTCGACTAGCGGGAGGAGGCAATGAGCAGTTCTTC.

The chain uses TRBV28 and TRBJ1-1, with 8 bases identical to TRBD1. CDR1 is MDHEN, CDR2 SYDVKM, per germline. Losses at the gene ends were 6 bases for V and 5 bases for J; bases not matched to a gene: 5. CDR3 length: 13 residues. CDR3 in DNA: TGTGCCAGCAGGGGACAGGTCAGGACTGAAGCTTTCTTT. This codes for CASRGQVRTEAFF. Based on the CDR3 plus reference TRBV28 and TRBJ1-1, the full variable domain is DVKVTQSSRYLVKRTGEKVFLECVQDMDHENMFWYRQDPGLGLRLIYFSYDVKMKEKGDIPEGYSVSREKKERFSLILESASTNQTSMYLCASRGQVRTEAFFGQGTRLTVV.

The chain has TRBV7-9 and TRBJ2-2, with 10 bases fitting TRBD1. Trimming took 7 bases from V and 1 from J; bases not matched to a gene: 6. The germline V gene encodes CDR1 SEHNR and CDR2 FQNEAQ (reference sequence). CDR3 length: 16 residues. The CDR3 bases are TGTGCCAGCACCTTCCGGGACAGGGGGAACACCGGGGAGCTGTTTTTT. It yields the protein CASTFRDRGNTGELFF. The whole variable domain, remainder taken from reference TRBV7-9 and TRBJ2-2, is DTGVSQNPRHKITKRGQNVTFRCDPISEHNRLYWYRQTLGQGPEFLTYFQNEAQLEKSRLLSDRFSAERPKGSFSTLEIQRTEQGDSAMYLCASTFRDRGNTGELFFGEGSRLTVL.

The chain uses TRBV7-6 and TRBJ2-1; 10 bases match TRBD2. The CDR3 runs 16 residues. CDR1 and CDR2 from the germline V gene are SGHVS and FNYEAQ. V dropped 1 base and J dropped 7; count of bases not matched to a gene: 7. The CDR3 coding sequence is TGTGCCAGCAGCTTAGTAGCGCTAGCGGGAGATAATGAGCAGTTCTTC. It encodes CASSLVALAGDNEQFF.

The chain combines TRBV30 with TRBJ2-3; 7 positions agree with TRBD1. The length of the CDR3 is 14 residues. Germline CDR1 reads GTSNPN; CDR2 reads SVGIG (reference sequence). Trimming removed 2 bases from V and 0 bases from J; junction bases left unmatched: 2. The CDR3 DNA follows: TGTGCCTGGAGTACGGGACAGAGCACAGATACGCAGTATTTT. Translation gives CAWSTGQSTDTQYF. Variable domain in full (rest from reference TRBV30 and TRBJ2-3): SQTIHQWPATLVQPVGSPLSLECTVEGTSNPNLYWYRQAAGRGLQLLFYSVGIGQISSEVPQNLSASRPQDRQFILSSKKLLLSDSGFYLCAWSTGQSTDTQYFGPGTRLTVL.

This rearrangement joins TRBV7-9 to TRBJ2-3; 7 bases fit TRBD2. The CDR3 runs 14 residues. J gave up 6 bases and V 3 bases, and 6 bases lay outside the gene matches. Germline CDR1 and CDR2: SEHNR and FQNEAQ (reference sequence). The CDR3: CASSLTAGLDTQYF. CDR3 in DNA: TGTGCCAGCAGCTTGACAGCGGGACTGGATACGCAGTATTTT.

The chain is built from TRBV30 and TRBJ1-1; D is possibly TRBD1 (5 bases). Germline CDR1 is GTSNPN and CDR2 is SVGIG (reference sequence). This CDR3 spans 12 amino acids. V lost 0 bases to trimming and J lost 10 bases, with 12 bases between them. The CDR3 DNA reads TGTGCCTGGAGTGTCTCAGGACATCTAGCTTTCTTT. This encodes CAWSVSGHLAFF.

Regarding this clone: At the DNA level, this CDR3 is encoded by other sequences in the same sample as well. The chain employs TRBV6-5 and TRBJ2-7; 7 nucleotides agree with TRBD2. The CDR3 is 15 amino acids. J lost 4 bases, V lost 4 bases, and 10 bases had no gene match. Germline lookup yields CDR1 MNHEY and CDR2 SVGAGI. The CDR3 loop reads CASSSIPGGQYEQYF. The CDR3 DNA reads TGTGCCAGCAGTTCAATACCGGGAGGTCAATACGAGCAGTACTTC.

This sequence joins TRBV7-2 and TRBJ2-1; 9 positions match TRBD2. This CDR3 is built from 15 residues. Unmatched junction bases numbered 5, after V lost 4 bases and J lost 4 bases. The germline V gene has CDR1 SGHTA and CDR2 FQGNSA. CDR3 bases: TGTGCCAGCAGCTCCGCGGGAGGGTGGTACAATGAGCAGTTCTTC. Encoded protein: CASSSAGGWYNEQFF.

The gene calls are TRBV5-1 and TRBJ2-5; no clear D. CDR1 is SGHRS and CDR2 is YFSETQ in the germline V gene. Trimming cost V 1 base and J 5 bases, with 12 bases left between them. The CDR3 loop spans 14 amino acids. The CDR3 bases are TGCGCCAGCAGCTTGTTCGGGTCGGAGGAGACCCAGTACTTC. Amino acid sequence: CASSLFGSEETQYF.

The J gene is TRBJ2-5, the V gene TRBV10-3; D is possibly TRBD2 (5 bases). Germline V gene lookup returns CDR1 ENHRY and CDR2 SYGVKD. The CDR3 extends over 14 amino acids. With 6 bases removed from V and 1 base from J, the gap between germline ends came to 12 bases. CDR3 residues: CAISSGRAQETQYF. CDR3 in DNA: TGTGCCATCAGCTCTGGGCGGGCCCAAGAGACCCAGTACTTC.

In its sample, this clone was seen a few times. The chain is built from TRBV5-6 and TRBJ2-7; 7 nucleotides match TRBD2. J was trimmed by 4 bases and V by 3 bases; bases with no gene match: 7. The CDR3 has 14 amino acids. Germline V gene data show CDR1 as SGHDT and CDR2 as YYEEEE. This CDR3 reads CASSWGGEAYEQYF. The CDR3 nucleotides are TGTGCCAGCAGCTGGGGGGGGGAAGCGTACGAGCAGTACTTC. The full variable domain, in which reference TRBV5-6 and TRBJ2-7 provide the parts outside the CDR3, is DAGVTQSPTHLIKTRGQQVTLRCSPKSGHDTVSWYQQALGQGPQFIFQYYEEEERQRGNFPDRFSGHQFPNYSSELNVNALLLGDSALYLCASSWGGEAYEQYFGPGTRLTVT.

The gene calls are TRBV5-6 and TRBJ1-1; 8 positions agree with TRBD1. Looked up from germline, CDR1 is SGHDT and CDR2 is YYEEEE. The CDR3 sequence is 14 residues long. With 0 bases clipped from V and 4 bases from J, the junction kept 2 bases outside the gene matches. CDR3 protein: CASSLAGGFTEAFF. CDR3 nucleotides: TGTGCCAGCAGCTTGGCAGGGGGCTTCACTGAAGCTTTCTTT. Together with reference TRBV5-6 and TRBJ1-1, the CDR3 gives the full variable domain: DAGVTQSPTHLIKTRGQQVTLRCSPKSGHDTVSWYQQALGQGPQFIFQYYEEEERQRGNFPDRFSGHQFPNYSSELNVNALLLGDSALYLCASSLAGGFTEAFFGQGTRLTVV.

The genes are TRBV19 and TRBJ2-2; 10 bases line up with TRBD2. V shed 6 bases and J 1 base; nucleotides not matched to a gene: 5. The CDR3 runs 16 residues. Per the germline V gene, CDR1 is LNHDA and CDR2 is SQIVND (reference sequence). CDR3 residues: CASRTIAGGNTGELFF. In DNA, the CDR3 is TGTGCCAGTAGAACCATAGCGGGGGGGAACACCGGGGAGCTGTTTTTT.

This clone has only a few counts. The chain couples TRBV13 to TRBJ1-1; D not resolved. V gave up 1 base and J gave up 6 bases, with 9 bases separating them. This CDR3 comprises 13 residues. From germline, CDR1 is PRHDT and CDR2 FYEKMQ (reference sequence). The CDR3 bases are TGTGCCAGCAGCTTAGTATTTGGCTCTGAAGCTTTCTTT. Its protein is CASSLVFGSEAFF.

The chain has TRBV28 and TRBJ1-5; 11 positions match TRBD1. The length of the CDR3 is 15 residues. Trimming cost V 3 bases and J 7 bases; bases outside gene matches: 5. The germline V gene encodes CDR1 MDHEN and CDR2 SYDVKM. CDR3 DNA: TGTGCCAGCAGTTTGCCGGGGACAGGGGGACAGCCCCAGCATTTT. Amino acid sequence: CASSLPGTGGQPQHF.

The genes are TRBV29-1 and TRBJ2-7, with 9 bases identical to TRBD1. CDR1 and CDR2 from the germline V gene are SQVTM and ANQGSEA. J lost 7 bases, V lost 0 bases, and 1 base had no gene match. The CDR3 covers 12 residues. CDR3 coding DNA: TGCAGCGTTGAAGATGGGACAGGGGAGCAGTACTTC. Its translation is CSVEDGTGEQYF.

The genes are TRBV6-4 and TRBJ2-3, with 12 bases fitting TRBD2. Germline CDR1 is MRHNA and CDR2 is SNTAGT. The ends lost 5 bases at V and 6 bases at J; junction bases unmatched: 6. This CDR3 region has 15 residues. This chain's CDR3 is CASSPLAGGTDTQYF. The CDR3 bases are TGTGCCAGCAGTCCGCTAGCGGGAGGGACGGATACGCAGTATTTT.

V and J are TRBV7-3 and TRBJ2-2; unclear D gene. This CDR3 spans 13 amino acids. The germline CDR1 and CDR2 sequences are SGHTA and FQGTGA. V lost 5 bases and J lost 0, with 4 bases in between. The CDR3 loop is CASSHSNTGELFF. CDR3 DNA sequence: TGTGCCAGCAGCCACTCGAACACCGGGGAGCTGTTTTTT.

The V call is TRBV28, the J call TRBJ1-5; D might be TRBD1 (6 bases). Trimming removed 5 bases at V and 2 bases at J, with 19 bases between. The CDR3 length is 17 residues. Germline assignment: CDR1 MDHEN and CDR2 SYDVKM. In DNA form, the CDR3 reads TGTGCCAGCAGTCTCCACCCAGGGGCTAGGGGCAATCAGCCCCAGCATTTT. This encodes CASSLHPGARGNQPQHF. The full variable domain, its missing parts supplied by reference TRBV28 and TRBJ1-5, is DVKVTQSSRYLVKRTGEKVFLECVQDMDHENMFWYRQDPGLGLRLIYFSYDVKMKEKGDIPEGYSVSREKKERFSLILESASTNQTSMYLCASSLHPGARGNQPQHFGDGTRLSIL.

The chain recombines TRBV5-1 with TRBJ1-3; D is perhaps TRBD1 (6 bases). The germline V gene has CDR1 SGHRS and CDR2 YFSETQ. Trimming took off 0 bases at V and 0 bases at J, with 10 bases between the two ends. The CDR3 covers 16 residues. As DNA, the CDR3 is TGCGCCAGCAGCTTGGCGACAGGAACCTCTGGAAACACCATATATTTT. It translates to CASSLATGTSGNTIYF.